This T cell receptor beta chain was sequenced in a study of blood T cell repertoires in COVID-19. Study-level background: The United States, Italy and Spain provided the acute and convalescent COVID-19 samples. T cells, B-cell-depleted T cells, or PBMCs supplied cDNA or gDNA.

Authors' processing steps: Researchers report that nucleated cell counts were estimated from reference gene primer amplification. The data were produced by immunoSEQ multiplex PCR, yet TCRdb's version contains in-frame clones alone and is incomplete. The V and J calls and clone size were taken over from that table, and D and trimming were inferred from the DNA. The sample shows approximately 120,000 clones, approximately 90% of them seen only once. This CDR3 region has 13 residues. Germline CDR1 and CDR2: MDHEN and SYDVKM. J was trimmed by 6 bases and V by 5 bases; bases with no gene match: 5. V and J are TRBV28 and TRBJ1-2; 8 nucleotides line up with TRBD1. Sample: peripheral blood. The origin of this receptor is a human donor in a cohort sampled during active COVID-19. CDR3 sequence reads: CASSKTGVDGYTF. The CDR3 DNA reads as TGTGCCAGCAGTAAGACAGGGGTGGATGGCTACACCTTC.